The clone carrying this T cell receptor beta chain turned up a few times. What it binds is not known. Noted treatment: oral pan-JAK inhibitor, 5-10 mg twice daily. Investigators isolated RNA and reverse transcribed it into cDNA to act as the sequencing template. Sequencing used immunoSEQ multiplex PCR; TCRdb keeps in-frame clones, though not all of them. The data contain about 190,000 clones, about 60% of them singletons. The data are from a study of CD8+ T cells in alopecia areata. Study information: Treated patients were given 5 to 10 mg oral tofacitinib twice daily. Study-wide points: With tofacitinib ongoing, many expanded lesional clones persisted in both scalp and blood.

Germline loops: CDR1 SNHLY, CDR2 FYNNEI. This CDR3 spans 14 amino acids. V was pared by 4 bases and J by 5 bases, with 11 bases between. The rearrangement joins TRBV2 to TRBJ2-2; a weak D match, TRBD2 (6 bases). The source material was CD4+ T cells sorted from blood, sampled at week 4, from a patient treated with tofacitinib. This receptor was obtained from a human donor with alopecia areata. The CDR3 region has the DNA TGTGCCAGCAGTGTCCACGGGAGTACCGGGGAGCTGTTTTTT. It encodes CASSVHGSTGELFF. The full variable domain, completed using reference TRBV2 and TRBJ2-2, is EPEVTQTPSHQVTQMGQEVILRCVPISNHLYFYWYRQILGQKVEFLVSFYNNEISEKSEIFDDQFSVERPDGSNFTLKIRSTKLEDSAMYFCASSVHGSTGELFFGEGSRLTVL.